The 18 T cell receptor beta chains given below trace back to one sample, sequenced in a study of identical twins. TCRdb itself ran the 5' RACE reads through MiXCR, one entry per CDR3 protein. This sample has 700,000 or so distinct CDR3 sequences; 8.6% occur once, and the top ten carry approximately 0.89%. The same data also went into a second study, on yellow fever vaccine responses in identical twins.

The specimen sequenced was PBMCs. These receptors came from a young woman in good health.

This clonotype has only a few counts. The chain recombines TRBV10-3 with TRBJ2-2; 12 bases map to TRBD1. Germline assignment: CDR1 ENHRY and CDR2 SYGVKD. The V segment lost 6 bases and the J segment 0 bases; nucleotides outside the gene matches: 8. This CDR3 has 18 residues. The CDR3 DNA reads TGTGCCATCAGGGGGACAGGGGGCGTCTCGGCGAACACCGGGGAGCTGTTTTTT. Translation: CAIRGTGGVSANTGELFF.

The chain couples TRBV3-1 to TRBJ1-4; D possibly corresponds to TRBD1 (5 bases). The CDR3 spans 15 residues. Germline V gene data show CDR1 as LGHDT and CDR2 as YNNKEL (reference sequence). V was clipped by 0 bases and J by 7 bases, with 12 bases between them. The CDR3 sequence: CASSQELQGSEKLFF. CDR3 coding DNA: TGTGCCAGCAGCCAAGAACTCCAGGGAAGTGAAAAACTGTTTTTT.

This clonotype was picked up many times. This sequence joins TRBV5-1 and TRBJ2-3; TRBD2 matches 11 bases. This CDR3 spans 18 amino acids. Germline V CDR1 and CDR2: SGHRS, YFSETQ. The ends lost 2 bases at V and 3 bases at J; junction bases unmatched: 11. CDR3 DNA sequence: TGCGCCAGCAGCTTTCTGGCTAGCGGGGGGCCCCGTACAGATACGCAGTATTTT. Its protein product is CASSFLASGGPRTDTQYF.

As to this clonotype: A much larger clone differs from this one at a single base, so this may be a read error. The chain has TRBV29-1 and TRBJ2-3, with D possibly being TRBD2 (6 bases). The length of the CDR3 is 14 residues. Germline CDR1 reads SQVTM; CDR2 reads ANQGSEA. The CDR3 sequence is CSYSFGTSTDTQNF. The CDR3 bases are TGCAGCTACTCTTTCGGAACTAGCACAGATACGCAGAATTTT.

The J gene is TRBJ2-7, the V gene TRBV10-1; possibly TRBD1 or TRBD2 for D (5 bases each). Germline CDR1 is WNHNN and CDR2 is SYGVQD (reference sequence). The V gene lost 5 bases and the J gene lost 3 bases, with 17 bases spanning the gap. This CDR3 comprises 15 residues. Written as DNA, the CDR3 is TGCGCCAGCAGTACCAACCGGGACCACCTCTACGAGCAGTACTTC. Translating it yields CASSTNRDHLYEQYF.

The chain has TRBV9 and TRBJ2-3, with 14 bases identical to TRBD2. The CDR3 is 17 residues long. The germline V gene encodes CDR1 SGDLS and CDR2 YYNGEE. J was trimmed by 2 bases and V by 3 bases; bases with no gene match: 5. The CDR3 spells CASSARTSGGFTDTQYF. The CDR3 region has the DNA TGTGCCAGCAGCGCCCGGACTAGCGGGGGGTTCACAGATACGCAGTATTTT.

This clonotype was seen only a few times. The DNA of the CDR3 is TGTGCCATCAGTGAACTAGCGGGAGGGAGTCACGAGCAGTACTTC. Amino acid sequence: CAISELAGGSHEQYF. This chain joins TRBV10-3 and TRBJ2-7, with 13 bases identical to TRBD2. Germline V gives CDR1 ENHRY, CDR2 SYGVKD. This CDR3 comprises 15 residues. Unmatched junction bases numbered 4, after V lost 3 bases and J lost 5 bases.

This clonotype was seen only a few times. This chain connects TRBV15 to TRBJ2-7, with D unresolved. Trimming cost V 0 bases and J 3 bases, with 9 bases left between them. Germline-derived CDR1 and CDR2 are LNHNV and YYDKDF (reference sequence). This CDR3 contains 14 residues. The CDR3, as DNA: TGTGCCACCAGCAGAGAGACACGGAACTACGAGCAGTACTTC. Residues: CATSRETRNYEQYF.

This clonotype was observed a handful of times. The chain combines TRBV10-3 with TRBJ2-1; 9 bases are a match to TRBD2. Trimming cost V 3 bases and J 9 bases; bases outside gene matches: 12. Germline V lookup: CDR1 ENHRY, CDR2 SYGVKD. CDR3 length: 16 residues. CDR3 DNA sequence: TGTGCCATCAGTGACAGTCTGCGGGGGGGCCTTAGTGAGCAGTTCTTC. Protein: CAISDSLRGGLSEQFF.

This clonotype came up many times. The rearrangement links TRBV30 to TRBJ2-7; D may be TRBD1 (6 bases). With 3 bases removed from V and 3 bases from J, the gap between germline ends came to 12 bases. Germline values: CDR1 GTSNPN, CDR2 SVGIG (reference sequence). The CDR3 length is 13 residues. CDR3 DNA sequence: TGTGCCTGGAGCATCCTACAGGGCTACGAGCAGTACTTC. This sequence encodes CAWSILQGYEQYF.

This clonotype was detected only a few times. The genes are TRBV5-6 and TRBJ2-3; tentatively, D is TRBD1 (6 bases). The germline gives CDR1 SGHDT, CDR2 YYEEEE. V dropped 0 bases and J dropped 6 bases, with 14 bases sitting between them. The CDR3 totals 15 residues. The CDR3 is CASSLGGRGLDTQYF. CDR3 bases: TGTGCCAGCAGCTTGGGGGGCAGGGGTCTTGATACGCAGTATTTT.

The V gene is TRBV4-2, the J gene TRBJ2-2, with 11 nucleotides matching TRBD2. The CDR3 spans 19 residues. V was pared by 0 bases and J by 7 bases, with 13 bases of the junction left unmatched. The germline CDR1 and CDR2 sequences are LGHNA and YNFKEQ. CDR3 bases: TGTGCCAGCAGCCAAGATCTGGCTAGCGGGAGGAATTGGGGCGGGGAGCTGTTTTTT. Translation gives CASSQDLASGRNWGGELFF.

The genes are TRBV10-3 and TRBJ2-1; no definite D call. The CDR3 sequence is 15 residues long. The V and J ends lost 3 bases and 6 bases respectively, with 15 bases between them. Germline V gene sequence: CDR1 ENHRY, CDR2 SYGVKD. CDR3 in DNA: TGTGCCATCAGTGACCGAACAGTGGGTAGCAATGAGCAGTTCTTC. This gives the protein CAISDRTVGSNEQFF.

This clonotype was recorded many times. The chain employs TRBV2 and TRBJ2-3, with 8 bases that match TRBD1. Germline V CDR1 and CDR2: SNHLY, FYNNEI. The CDR3 spans 18 residues. Trimming took 0 bases from V and 1 from J; bases not matched to a gene: 9. The CDR3 here is CASSEALPGGRGTDTQYF. CDR3 sequence (DNA): TGTGCCAGCAGTGAAGCGCTTCCAGGGGGCCGGGGCACAGATACGCAGTATTTT.

This clonotype was seen a few times. The chain couples TRBV20-1 to TRBJ1-6; D is perhaps TRBD1 (5 bases). Germline CDR1 DFQATT, CDR2 SNEGSKA (reference sequence). V gave up 3 bases and J gave up 9 bases, with 18 bases separating them. The CDR3 consists of 15 residues. The CDR3 sequence is CSASRENTGFSPLHF. The CDR3 coding sequence is TGCAGTGCTAGTCGGGAAAACACAGGTTTTTCACCCCTCCACTTT.

This clonotype was seen more than once but under ten times. The genes are TRBV5-1 and TRBJ2-5; D is tentatively TRBD1 or TRBD2 (5 bases each). CDR1 and CDR2 (germline): SGHRS, YFSETQ. Trimming stripped 0 bases from V and 0 bases from J, with 18 bases between. CDR3 length: 18 amino acids. Here the CDR3 reads CASSLAFGTTGNQETQYF. The CDR3 DNA is TGCGCCAGCAGCTTGGCCTTCGGGACCACCGGTAACCAAGAGACCCAGTACTTC.

The CDR3 DNA reads TGTGCCAGCAGCCCCACGACAGGGCTCACCTCCTACGAGCAGTACTTC. Protein: CASSPTTGLTSYEQYF. The chain recombines TRBV14 with TRBJ2-7; 7 positions match TRBD1. Germline V CDR1 and CDR2: SGHDN, FVKESK. The CDR3 loop spans 16 amino acids. V dropped 4 bases and J dropped 0; count of bases not matched to a gene: 9.

This clonotype was seen a handful of times. V gene TRBV11-2 combines with J gene TRBJ2-3; D unresolved. The CDR3 consists of 15 residues. CDR1 and CDR2 (germline): SGHAT, FQNNGV. Trimming took 0 bases from V and 4 from J, leaving 11 bases between them. The CDR3 region is CASSLEVVVADTQYF. The CDR3 region has the DNA TGTGCCAGCAGCTTAGAGGTAGTGGTGGCAGATACGCAGTATTTT.